A selection of T cell receptor beta chains follows, all from one sample in a study of preoperative IRX-2 immunotherapy in early breast cancer. TCRdb's table, derived via immunoSEQ multiplex PCR, lists solely in-frame clones and lacks some. The table has fewer than 40,000 clones, 90% to 95% seen once; the top ten hold around 6%. This material was obtained from a patient treated with IRX-2 immunotherapy. The receptors come from a human donor with breast cancer. The CDR3 runs from the conserved cysteine through the conserved F or W. Fields, in order: J gene, D gene, V gene, clone size, CDR3 DNA, CDR3 protein. D genes are given only for firm matches. Only part of the rows carry a size: once, few, many, or a class if the clone is expanded.

TRBJ2-1,-,TRBV7-6,-,TGTGCCAGCAGCTTGGAGGGACATTACAATGAGCAGTTCTTC,CASSLEGHYNEQFF
TRBJ1-3,-,TRBV4-1,-,TGCGCCAGCAGCCAAGATAAGAAGGGTACTAGTGGAAACACCATATATTTT,CASSQDKKGTSGNTIYF
TRBJ2-7,-,TRBV30,-,TGTGCCTGGAACCGGGATAGATCTTACGAGCAGTACTTC,CAWNRDRSYEQYF
TRBJ1-5,-,TRBV19,-,TGTGCCAGTAGGAGGACGGATTATAGCAATCAGCCCCAGCATTTT,CASRRTDYSNQPQHF
TRBJ1-5,-,TRBV6-5,-,TGTGCCAGCGGTAGGGGGGCGCATGAGAATCAGCCCCAGCATTTT,CASGRGAHENQPQHF
TRBJ2-3,TRBD2,TRBV29-1,-,TGCAGCGTTGGGGGCGCAGGGGTTATAGGGACTAGAACAGATACGCAGTATTTT,CSVGGAGVIGTRTDTQYF
TRBJ1-5,-,TRBV5-1,-,TGCGCCAGCAGCCCGCGGTTAATTTATTCCAATCAGCCCCAGCATTTT,CASSPRLIYSNQPQHF
TRBJ2-1,-,TRBV19,-,TGTGCCAGTAGTCCTGCAGGGCCTCAGGAGCAGTTCTTC,CASSPAGPQEQFF
TRBJ2-7,TRBD1,TRBV25-1,once,TGTGCCAGCAGTGAAGGGGTGACGACAGGGTCGGATTACGACGAGCAGTACTTC,CASSEGVTTGSDYDEQYF
TRBJ1-1,TRBD1,TRBV6-5,-,TGTGCCAGCAGTCAACCGCGACAGGGGAGAACTGAAGCTTTCTTT,CASSQPRQGRTEAFF
TRBJ2-7,-,TRBV27,-,TGTGCCAGCAGTTTCGGGCCTAGCTCCTACGAGCAGTACTTC,CASSFGPSSYEQYF
TRBJ2-3,-,TRBV7-9,-,TGTGCCAGCAGCTTGTTGGCAGATACGCAGTATTTT,CASSLLADTQYF
TRBJ1-1,TRBD1,TRBV6-5,-,TGTGCCAGCAGTTATGACAGGGGAATGACTGAAGCTTTCTTT,CASSYDRGMTEAFF
TRBJ2-2,TRBD1,TRBV15,-,TGTGCCACCAGACAGGGGGAGAGCTCCGGGGAGCTGTTTTTT,CATRQGESSGELFF
TRBJ1-5,-,TRBV18,-,TGTGCCAGCTCACGGGAGCTTGATCAGCCCCAGCATTTT,CASSRELDQPQHF
TRBJ2-3,-,TRBV28,-,TGTGCCAGCAGTTTAGGGCTGCCTTCTGGTACGCAGTATTTT,CASSLGLPSGTQYF
TRBJ2-7,-,TRBV6-5,-,TGTGCCAGTCTGCAGGGGCTGGACTACGAGCAGTACTTC,CASLQGLDYEQYF
TRBJ1-3,TRBD1,TRBV29-1,-,TGCAGCACGTCGACAGGGACCTCTGGAAACACCATATATTTT,CSTSTGTSGNTIYF
TRBJ2-1,-,TRBV28,-,TGTGCCAGCAGCCCCACGGCGGCCCTCTACAATGAGCAGTTCTTC,CASSPTAALYNEQFF
TRBJ2-3,TRBD2,TRBV6-6,-,TGTGCCAGCAGCCCTGGCGGGGGGCGGGGCACAGATACGCAGTATTTT,CASSPGGGRGTDTQYF
TRBJ2-7,-,TRBV20-1,-,TGCAGTGCTGGAGTCAGTAACGAGCAGTACTTC,CSAGVSNEQYF
TRBJ2-3,-,TRBV5-1,once,TGCGCCAGCAGCTTGTACGCAGATACGCAGTATTTT,CASSLYADTQYF
TRBJ2-5,-,TRBV11-3,-,TGTGCCAGCAGCTTAGGGGAAGTGCCACTCCAAGAGACCCAGTACTTC,CASSLGEVPLQETQYF
TRBJ1-2,TRBD1,TRBV19,-,TGTGCCAGTAGTATCCCCCAATCGACAGGGCGGTATTATGGCTACACCTTC,CASSIPQSTGRYYGYTF
TRBJ1-5,-,TRBV21-1,-,-,CASSKVGGGSNQPQHF
TRBJ2-1,TRBD2,TRBV6-4,-,TGTGCCAGCAGTGACCGGGCGGGAGGTGAGCAGTTCTTC,CASSDRAGGEQFF
TRBJ1-4,TRBD1,TRBV11-2,-,TGTGCCAGCAGCTTAACCACCGGGACAGTTAATGAAAAACTGTTTTTT,CASSLTTGTVNEKLFF
TRBJ2-2,-,TRBV11-2,-,TGTGCCAGCAGCTTTAGCACCCAAACCGGGGAGCTGTTTTTT,CASSFSTQTGELFF
TRBJ2-5,-,TRBV11-1,-,TGTGCCAGCAGTCTTACGCCCGACCGACGGAGAGAGACCCAGTACTTC,CASSLTPDRRRETQYF
TRBJ2-1,TRBD2,TRBV11-2,once,TGTGCCAGCAGCTTAGTTCCTAGCGGGATTAGCAATGAGCAGTTCTTC,CASSLVPSGISNEQFF
TRBJ2-7,TRBD1,TRBV9,-,TGTGCCAGCAGCGGACGGGACAGGGGCGACTACGAGCAGTACTTC,CASSGRDRGDYEQYF
TRBJ1-6,-,TRBV7-3,-,TGTGCCAGCAGCTTAATACGGCAAAATTCACCCCTCCACTTT,CASSLIRQNSPLHF
TRBJ1-4,TRBD1,TRBV6-5,-,TGTGCCAGCAGTTACCGGCCACAGGGGCGGAATGAAAAACTGTTTTTT,CASSYRPQGRNEKLFF
TRBJ1-1,-,TRBV29-1,once,TGCAGCGTTGTCCCCATTGAGAACACTGAAGCTTTCTTT,CSVVPIENTEAFF
TRBJ1-5,TRBD1,TRBV5-4,-,TGTGCCAGCAGCCTGACAGGGACGAATCAGCCCCAGCATTTT,CASSLTGTNQPQHF
TRBJ2-7,TRBD2,TRBV6-6,-,TGTGCCAGCACCCATCTTAGCGGGGGCTACGAGCAGTACTTC,CASTHLSGGYEQYF